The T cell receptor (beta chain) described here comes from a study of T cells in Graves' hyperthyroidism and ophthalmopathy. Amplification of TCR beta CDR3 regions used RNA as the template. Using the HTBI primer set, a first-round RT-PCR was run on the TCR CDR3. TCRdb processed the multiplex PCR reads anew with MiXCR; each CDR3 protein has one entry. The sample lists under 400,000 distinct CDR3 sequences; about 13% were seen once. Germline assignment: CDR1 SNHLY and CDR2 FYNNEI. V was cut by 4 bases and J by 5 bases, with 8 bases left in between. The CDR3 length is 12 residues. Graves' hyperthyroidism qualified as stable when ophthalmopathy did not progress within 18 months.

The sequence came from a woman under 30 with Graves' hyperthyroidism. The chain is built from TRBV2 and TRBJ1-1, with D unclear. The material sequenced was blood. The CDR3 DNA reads TGTGCCAGCAGTGCGACGTGGACTGAAGCTTTCTTT. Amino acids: CASSATWTEAFF.